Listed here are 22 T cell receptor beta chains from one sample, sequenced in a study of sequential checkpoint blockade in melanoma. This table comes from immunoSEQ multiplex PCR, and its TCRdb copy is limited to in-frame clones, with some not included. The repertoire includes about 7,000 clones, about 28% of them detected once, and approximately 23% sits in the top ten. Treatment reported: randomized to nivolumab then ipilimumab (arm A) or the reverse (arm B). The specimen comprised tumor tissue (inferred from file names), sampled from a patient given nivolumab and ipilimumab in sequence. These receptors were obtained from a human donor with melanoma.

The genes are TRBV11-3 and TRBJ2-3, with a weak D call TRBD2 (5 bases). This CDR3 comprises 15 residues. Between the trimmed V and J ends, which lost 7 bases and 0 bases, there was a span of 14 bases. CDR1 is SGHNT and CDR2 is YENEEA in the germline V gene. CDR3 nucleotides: TGTGCCAGCACCAAAAACGAGGGCAGCACAGATACGCAGTATTTT. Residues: CASTKNEGSTDTQYF.

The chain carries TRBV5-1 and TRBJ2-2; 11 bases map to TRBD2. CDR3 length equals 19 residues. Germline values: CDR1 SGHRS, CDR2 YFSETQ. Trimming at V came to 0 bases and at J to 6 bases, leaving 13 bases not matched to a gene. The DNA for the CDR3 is TGCGCCAGCAGCTTGGCCCCTCTAGCGGGAGGTTTAAAAGCCGGGGAGCTGTTTTTT. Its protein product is CASSLAPLAGGLKAGELFF.

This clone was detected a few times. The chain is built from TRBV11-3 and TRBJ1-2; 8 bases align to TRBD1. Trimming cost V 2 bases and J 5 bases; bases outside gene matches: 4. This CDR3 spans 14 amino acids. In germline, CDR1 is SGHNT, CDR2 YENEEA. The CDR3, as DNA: TGTGCCAGCAGCTTACCCGGACAGGGATATGGCTACACCTTC. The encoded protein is CASSLPGQGYGYTF.

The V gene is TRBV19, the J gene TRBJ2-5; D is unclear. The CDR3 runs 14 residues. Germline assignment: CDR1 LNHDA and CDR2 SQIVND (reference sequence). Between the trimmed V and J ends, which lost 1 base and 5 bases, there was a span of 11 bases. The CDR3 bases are TGTGCCAGTAGTATAGCCCCCCAAGGGGAGACCCAGTACTTC. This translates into CASSIAPQGETQYF.

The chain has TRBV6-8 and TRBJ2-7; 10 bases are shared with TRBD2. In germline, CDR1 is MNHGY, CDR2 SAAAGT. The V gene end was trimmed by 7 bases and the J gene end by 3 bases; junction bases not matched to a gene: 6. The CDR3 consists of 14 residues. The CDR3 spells CASTLAGAFYEQYF. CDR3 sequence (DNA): TGTGCCAGCACCCTAGCGGGAGCTTTCTACGAGCAGTACTTC.

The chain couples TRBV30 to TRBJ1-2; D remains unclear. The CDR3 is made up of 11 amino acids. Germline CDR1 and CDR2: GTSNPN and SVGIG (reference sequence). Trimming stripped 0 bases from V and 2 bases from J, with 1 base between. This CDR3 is CAWSVNYGYTF. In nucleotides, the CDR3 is TGTGCCTGGAGTGTAAACTATGGCTACACCTTC. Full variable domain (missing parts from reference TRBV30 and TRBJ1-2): SQTIHQWPATLVQPVGSPLSLECTVEGTSNPNLYWYRQAAGRGLQLLFYSVGIGQISSEVPQNLSASRPQDRQFILSSKKLLLSDSGFYLCAWSVNYGYTFGSGTRLTVV.

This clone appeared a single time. CDR3 sequence: CASSLWGGAAGNTIYF. The CDR3 DNA sequence: TGCGCCAGCAGCTTATGGGGGGGCGCGGCTGGAAACACCATATATTTT. This rearrangement joins TRBV5-1 to TRBJ1-3; TRBD1 is a possible D gene (6 bases). The V and J ends lost 2 bases and 2 bases respectively, with 14 bases between them. The CDR3 consists of 16 residues. CDR1 is SGHRS and CDR2 is YFSETQ in the germline V gene. The complete variable domain, with remaining parts taken from reference TRBV5-1 and TRBJ1-3, reads KAGVTQTPRYLIKTRGQQVTLSCSPISGHRSVSWYQQTPGQGLQFLFEYFSETQRNKGNFPGRFSGRQFSNSRSEMNVSTLELGDSALYLCASSLWGGAAGNTIYFGEGSWLTVV.

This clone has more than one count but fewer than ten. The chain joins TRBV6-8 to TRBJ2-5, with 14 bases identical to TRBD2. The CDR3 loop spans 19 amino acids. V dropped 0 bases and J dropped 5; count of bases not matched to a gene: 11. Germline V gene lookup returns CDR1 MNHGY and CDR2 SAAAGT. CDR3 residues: CASSYSWGTSGSVRETQYF. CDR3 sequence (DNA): TGTGCCAGCAGTTACTCGTGGGGGACTAGCGGGAGCGTCCGGGAGACCCAGTACTTC.

CDR3 sequence reads: CAWSAGTDQPQHF. The CDR3 nucleotides read TGTGCCTGGAGTGCTGGGACCGATCAGCCCCAGCATTTT. The V call is TRBV30, the J call TRBJ1-5; D possibly corresponds to TRBD1 (5 bases). V gave up 1 base and J gave up 5 bases, with 9 bases separating them. The CDR3 totals 13 residues. CDR1 is GTSNPN, CDR2 SVGIG, per germline (reference sequence).

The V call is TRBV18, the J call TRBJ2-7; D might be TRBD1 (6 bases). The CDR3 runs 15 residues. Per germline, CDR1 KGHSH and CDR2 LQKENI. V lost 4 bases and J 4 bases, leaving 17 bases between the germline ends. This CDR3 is CASSHHRVIRYEQYF. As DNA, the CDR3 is TGTGCCAGCTCACACCACAGGGTAATTAGGTACGAGCAGTACTTC.

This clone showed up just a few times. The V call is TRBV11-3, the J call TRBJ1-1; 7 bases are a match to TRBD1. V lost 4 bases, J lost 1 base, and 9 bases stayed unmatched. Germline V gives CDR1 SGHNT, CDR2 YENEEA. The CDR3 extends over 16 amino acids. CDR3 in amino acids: CASSSQVGQANTEAFF. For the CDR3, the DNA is TGTGCCAGCAGCTCACAGGTAGGACAGGCGAACACTGAAGCTTTCTTT.

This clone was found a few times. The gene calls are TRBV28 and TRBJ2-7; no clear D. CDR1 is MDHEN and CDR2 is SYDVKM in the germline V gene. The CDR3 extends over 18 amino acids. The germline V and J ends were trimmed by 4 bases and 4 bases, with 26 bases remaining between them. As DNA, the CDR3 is TGTGCCAGCAGTTCTATAACCCTAGGTGGACCGCGGTCGTACGAGCAGTACTTC. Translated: CASSSITLGGPRSYEQYF.

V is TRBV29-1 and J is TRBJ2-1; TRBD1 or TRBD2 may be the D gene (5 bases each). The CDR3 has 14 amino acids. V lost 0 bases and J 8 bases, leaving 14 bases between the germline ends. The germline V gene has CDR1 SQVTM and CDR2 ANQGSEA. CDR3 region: CSVEDRNGGYEQFF. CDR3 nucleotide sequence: TGCAGCGTTGAAGATAGGAATGGGGGTTATGAGCAGTTCTTC.

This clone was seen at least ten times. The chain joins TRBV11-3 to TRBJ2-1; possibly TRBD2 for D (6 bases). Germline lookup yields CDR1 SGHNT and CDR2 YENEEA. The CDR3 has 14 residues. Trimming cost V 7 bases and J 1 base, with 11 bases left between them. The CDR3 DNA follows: TGTGCCAGCACCCTCGGAGGGTCCTACAATGAGCAGTTCTTC. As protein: CASTLGGSYNEQFF.

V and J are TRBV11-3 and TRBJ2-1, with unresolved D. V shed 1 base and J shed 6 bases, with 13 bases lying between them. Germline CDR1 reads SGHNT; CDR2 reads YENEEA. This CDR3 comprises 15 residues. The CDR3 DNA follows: TGTGCCAGCAGCTTAGGCAGTGCCTCGGGCAATGAGCAGTTCTTC. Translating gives CASSLGSASGNEQFF.

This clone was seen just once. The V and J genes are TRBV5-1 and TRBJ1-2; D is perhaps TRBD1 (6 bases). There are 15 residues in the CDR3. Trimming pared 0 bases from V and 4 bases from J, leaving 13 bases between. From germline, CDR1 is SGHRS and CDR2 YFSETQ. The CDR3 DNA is TGCGCCAGCAGCTTGGACGGGGGCGCAGGCTATGGCTACACCTTC. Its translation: CASSLDGGAGYGYTF.

In DNA, the CDR3 is TGTGCCTGGAGCAGGGCACATGAGCAGTTCTTC. Amino acids: CAWSRAHEQFF. The chain employs TRBV30 and TRBJ2-1, with D maybe TRBD1 (5 bases). The CDR3 spans 11 residues. Per the germline V gene, CDR1 is GTSNPN and CDR2 is SVGIG (reference sequence). The germline V and J ends were trimmed by 3 bases and 8 bases, with 8 bases remaining between them.

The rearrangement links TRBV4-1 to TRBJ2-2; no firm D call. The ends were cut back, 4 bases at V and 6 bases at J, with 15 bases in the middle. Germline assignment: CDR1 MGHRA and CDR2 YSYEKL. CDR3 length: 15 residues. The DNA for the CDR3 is TGCGCCAGCAGCCTGATTTTAGGGTTGCCCGGGGAGCTGTTTTTT. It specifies CASSLILGLPGELFF.

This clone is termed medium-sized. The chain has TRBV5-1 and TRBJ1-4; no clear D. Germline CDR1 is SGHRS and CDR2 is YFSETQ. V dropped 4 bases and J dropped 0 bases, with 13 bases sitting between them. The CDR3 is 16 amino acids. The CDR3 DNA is TGCGCCAGCAGCCCGCTCTCGACGGCAACTAATGAAAAACTGTTTTTT. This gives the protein CASSPLSTATNEKLFF.

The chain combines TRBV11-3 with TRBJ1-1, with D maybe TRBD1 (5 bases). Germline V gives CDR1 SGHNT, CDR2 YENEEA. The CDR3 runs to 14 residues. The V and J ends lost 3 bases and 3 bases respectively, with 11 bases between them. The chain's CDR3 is CASSFGTGDTEAFF. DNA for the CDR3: TGTGCCAGCAGCTTTGGGACGGGAGACACTGAAGCTTTCTTT.

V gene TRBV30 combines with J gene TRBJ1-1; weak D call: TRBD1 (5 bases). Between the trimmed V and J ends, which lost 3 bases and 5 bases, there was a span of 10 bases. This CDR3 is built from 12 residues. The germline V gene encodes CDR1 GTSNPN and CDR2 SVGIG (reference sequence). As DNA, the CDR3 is TGTGCCTGGAGCAGGGACGTTACTGAAGCTTTCTTT. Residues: CAWSRDVTEAFF.

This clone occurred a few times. The CDR3 here is CATRRPSGAYNEQFF. Here the CDR3 DNA reads TGTGCCACCCGTCGGCCTAGCGGAGCCTACAATGAGCAGTTCTTC. This chain uses TRBV15 with TRBJ2-1; TRBD2 matches 7 bases. Losses at the gene ends were 8 bases for V and 2 bases for J; bases not matched to a gene: 9. Looked up from germline, CDR1 is LNHNV and CDR2 is YYDKDF (reference sequence). This CDR3 is built from 15 residues.